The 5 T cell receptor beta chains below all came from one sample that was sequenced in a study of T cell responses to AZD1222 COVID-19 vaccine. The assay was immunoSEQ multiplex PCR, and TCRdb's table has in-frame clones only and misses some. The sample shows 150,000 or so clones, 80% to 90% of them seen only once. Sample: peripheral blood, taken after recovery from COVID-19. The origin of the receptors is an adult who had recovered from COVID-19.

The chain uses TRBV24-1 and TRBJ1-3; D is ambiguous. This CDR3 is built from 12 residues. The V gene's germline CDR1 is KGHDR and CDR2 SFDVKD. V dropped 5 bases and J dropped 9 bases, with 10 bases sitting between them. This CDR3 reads CATSGPQGTIYF. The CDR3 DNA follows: TGTGCCACCAGTGGTCCCCAAGGCACCATATATTTT.

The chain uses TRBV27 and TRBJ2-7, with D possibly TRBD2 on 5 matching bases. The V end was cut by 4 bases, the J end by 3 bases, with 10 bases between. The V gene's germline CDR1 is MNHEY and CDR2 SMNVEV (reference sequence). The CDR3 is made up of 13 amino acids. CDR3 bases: TGTGCCAGCAGTTACGGGAATCTCTACGAGCAGTACTTC. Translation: CASSYGNLYEQYF.

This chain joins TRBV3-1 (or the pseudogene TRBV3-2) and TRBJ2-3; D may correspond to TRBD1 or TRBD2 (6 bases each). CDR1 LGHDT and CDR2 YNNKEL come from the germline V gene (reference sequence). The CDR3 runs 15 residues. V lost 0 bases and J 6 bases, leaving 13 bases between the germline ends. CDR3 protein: CASSQDGGRSDTQYF. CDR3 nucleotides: TGTGCCAGCAGCCAAGACGGGGGCCGTAGTGATACGCAGTATTTT.

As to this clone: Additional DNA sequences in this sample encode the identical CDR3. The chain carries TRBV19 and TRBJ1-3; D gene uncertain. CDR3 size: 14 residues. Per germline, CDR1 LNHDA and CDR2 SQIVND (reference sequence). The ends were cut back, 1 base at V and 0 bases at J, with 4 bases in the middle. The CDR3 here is CASSIGGSGNTIYF. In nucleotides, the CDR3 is TGTGCCAGTAGTATAGGCGGCTCTGGAAACACCATATATTTT.

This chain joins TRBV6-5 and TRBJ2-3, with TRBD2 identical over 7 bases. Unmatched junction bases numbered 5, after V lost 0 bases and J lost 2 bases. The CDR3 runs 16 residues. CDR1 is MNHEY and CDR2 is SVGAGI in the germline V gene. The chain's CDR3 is CASSYSSSGVTDTQYF. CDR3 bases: TGTGCCAGCAGTTACTCGTCGAGCGGGGTCACAGATACGCAGTATTTT.